Presented here are 24 T cell receptor beta chains from one specimen sequenced in a study of blood T cell repertoires in COVID-19. Method: immunoSEQ multiplex PCR; TCRdb's copy keeps in-frame clones and lacks some. The sample includes about 73,000 clones, about 79% of them seen just once. Material for sequencing was peripheral blood. The receptors stem from a woman aged 55-70 years with acute or convalescent COVID-19.

This rearrangement joins TRBV11-3 to TRBJ2-7, with D tentatively TRBD2 (6 bases). CDR1 is SGHNT and CDR2 is YENEEA in the germline V gene. The V and J ends lost 1 base and 1 base respectively, with 11 bases between them. The CDR3 has 15 residues. This chain's CDR3 is CASSLGGSGSYEQYF. The CDR3 coding sequence is TGTGCCAGCAGCTTAGGTGGTAGCGGATCCTACGAGCAGTACTTC.

This sequence joins TRBV7-8 and TRBJ1-4, with no clear D. With 1 base removed from V and 7 bases from J, the gap between germline ends came to 13 bases. This CDR3 spans 15 amino acids. Germline assignment: CDR1 SGHVS and CDR2 FQNEAQ. The DNA for the CDR3 is TGTGCCAGCAGCTTAGGTTACGGGGTCGGTGAAAAACTGTTTTTT. It encodes CASSLGYGVGEKLFF.

This chain connects TRBV11-3 to TRBJ2-5; TRBD2 matches 7 bases. The germline V gene has CDR1 SGHNT and CDR2 YENEEA. CDR3 length: 14 residues. V dropped 5 bases and J dropped 4; count of bases not matched to a gene: 7. The CDR3 is CASSPSTGGETQYF. As DNA, the CDR3 is TGTGCCAGCAGCCCCAGCACGGGAGGAGAGACCCAGTACTTC.

The chain couples TRBV5-4 to TRBJ1-1; possible D gene TRBD1, 5 bases. Trimming stripped 4 bases from V and 1 base from J, with 14 bases between. Germline V lookup: CDR1 SGHNT, CDR2 YYREEE (reference sequence). The CDR3 covers 15 residues. The DNA of the CDR3 is TGTGCCAGCAGCGGGGGGGGATATCAGAACACTGAAGCTTTCTTT. It encodes CASSGGGYQNTEAFF.

The chain employs TRBV4-1 and TRBJ1-3; a weak D match, TRBD1 (6 bases). Trimming left V 3 bases short and J 12 bases short, with 15 bases between. The CDR3 has 13 amino acids. Germline CDR1 MGHRA, CDR2 YSYEKL. DNA of the CDR3: TGCGCCAGCAGCCAGGCCAGTACAGGGCACATATATTTT. It yields the protein CASSQASTGHIYF.

The chain recombines TRBV12-3 or TRBV12-4 with TRBJ2-5; 8 nucleotides match TRBD1. With V trimmed by 5 bases and J by 7 bases, 6 bases remained unmatched. This CDR3 spans 13 amino acids. The CDR3: CASSPRDRGTQYF. CDR3 nucleotides: TGTGCCAGCAGTCCACGCGACAGGGGGACCCAGTACTTC.

This clone is a singleton in its sample. V and J are TRBV7-9 and TRBJ1-1, with D perhaps matching TRBD1 (5 bases). Germline V gene lookup returns CDR1 SEHNR and CDR2 FQNEAQ (reference sequence). This CDR3 contains 16 residues. V dropped 1 base and J dropped 6 bases, with 18 bases sitting between them. DNA of the CDR3: TGTGCCAGCAGCTTAGACGGGAGGGGAGTGGGATCTGAAGCTTTCTTT. This translates into CASSLDGRGVGSEAFF.

The chain uses TRBV10-3 and TRBJ2-7; the D is unclear. The CDR3 is made up of 12 amino acids. The ends were cut back, 2 bases at V and 3 bases at J, with 5 bases in the middle. Germline V lookup: CDR1 ENHRY, CDR2 SYGVKD. CDR3 sequence: CAISENSYEQYF. CDR3 DNA: TGTGCCATCAGTGAGAACAGCTACGAGCAGTACTTC.

This chain joins TRBV28 and TRBJ2-7; D is perhaps TRBD1 (6 bases). Germline V gives CDR1 MDHEN, CDR2 SYDVKM. Trimming stripped 3 bases from V and 7 bases from J, with 19 bases between. This CDR3 region has 15 residues. For the CDR3, the DNA is TGTGCCAGCAGTTTTATAGGGACACCCCTTTTGGAGCAGTACTTC. Translation: CASSFIGTPLLEQYF.

The V gene is TRBV19, the J gene TRBJ1-5; 8 bases map to TRBD1. Germline CDR1 and CDR2: LNHDA and SQIVND (reference sequence). V was clipped by 2 bases and J by 4 bases; unmatched bases: 10. This CDR3 has 17 residues. The CDR3 region has the DNA TGTGCCAGTAGTATAACAGGGGGTTTTGATGGGAATCAGCCCCAGCATTTT. As protein: CASSITGGFDGNQPQHF.

This clone was found once. This sequence joins TRBV5-4 and TRBJ2-2; TRBD1 matches 7 bases. Germline trimming cut 3 bases from V and 3 bases from J; bases unmatched to any gene: 5. Per the germline V gene, CDR1 is SGHNT and CDR2 is YYREEE (reference sequence). The CDR3 loop spans 15 amino acids. The CDR3 nucleotides read TGTGCCAGCAGCTCGGGACAGTCTCACACCGGGGAGCTGTTTTTT. Translation: CASSSGQSHTGELFF. Full variable domain (remainder filled in from reference TRBV5-4 and TRBJ2-2): ETGVTQSPTHLIKTRGQQVTLRCSSQSGHNTVSWYQQALGQGPQFIFQYYREEENGRGNFPPRFSGLQFPNYSSELNVNALELDDSALYLCASSSGQSHTGELFFGEGSRLTVL.

The J gene is TRBJ1-5, the V gene TRBV10-2, with a tentative D call TRBD1 (5 bases). The V gene's germline CDR1 is WSHSY and CDR2 SAAADI. V lost 7 bases, J lost 3 bases, and 10 bases lay in between. This CDR3 spans 13 amino acids. In DNA, the CDR3 is TGCGCCAGCACCAGGGATCCCAATCAGCCCCAGCATTTT. It specifies CASTRDPNQPQHF.

This sequence joins TRBV9 and TRBJ1-2; 9 bases are a match to TRBD1. The CDR3 loop spans 20 amino acids. In germline, CDR1 is SGDLS, CDR2 YYNGEE. Unmatched junction bases numbered 18, after V lost 0 bases and J lost 3 bases. DNA of the CDR3: TGTGCCAGCAGCGTAGGGACAGGGGTTTCAATTACCCTGGGAGACTATGGCTACACCTTC. Translated, it gives CASSVGTGVSITLGDYGYTF.

The chain combines TRBV20-1 with TRBJ1-2; 10 nucleotides align to TRBD1. The J segment lost 8 bases and the V segment lost 3 bases, leaving 12 bases of the junction unmatched. The CDR3 loop spans 15 amino acids. Germline V gene sequence: CDR1 DFQATT, CDR2 SNEGSKA (reference sequence). CDR3 DNA sequence: TGCAGTGCTAGTTCTGGCCCGGGACAGGGGTTGGGCTACACCTTC. Residues: CSASSGPGQGLGYTF.

The CDR3 is CASSLGQVFSEQFF. The CDR3 coding sequence is TGCGCCAGCAGCTTGGGACAGGTGTTTAGTGAGCAGTTCTTC. V and J are TRBV5-1 and TRBJ2-1; tentatively, D is TRBD1 (6 bases). This CDR3 has 14 amino acids. V was clipped by 0 bases and J by 9 bases, with 13 bases between them. CDR1 is SGHRS and CDR2 is YFSETQ in the germline V gene.

This clone was counted ten times or more. This chain joins TRBV14 and TRBJ2-1, with TRBD1 identical over 11 bases. The trim removed 1 base at V and 9 bases at J, leaving 8 bases unmatched. Germline CDR1 is SGHDN and CDR2 is FVKESK. This CDR3 is built from 16 residues. The CDR3: CASSQVSWTGGTEQFF. CDR3 DNA sequence: TGTGCCAGCAGCCAAGTCTCTTGGACAGGGGGCACTGAGCAGTTCTTC.

The V call is TRBV6-5, the J call TRBJ1-1, with 9 bases matching TRBD1. This CDR3 comprises 16 residues. With 3 bases clipped from V and 7 bases from J, the junction kept 12 bases outside the gene matches. From germline, CDR1 is MNHEY and CDR2 SVGAGI. The CDR3 DNA follows: TGTGCCAGCAGTTATTTGCGGACAGGGGCGGCGGGTGAAGCTTTCTTT. This translates into CASSYLRTGAAGEAFF.

The chain carries TRBV19 and TRBJ1-5, with TRBD1 matching 12 bases. The germline V gene has CDR1 LNHDA and CDR2 SQIVND (reference sequence). V was pared by 6 bases and J by 7 bases, with 7 bases of the junction left unmatched. The CDR3 sequence is 15 residues long. CDR3 sequence: CASRHPGQGAQPQHF. The CDR3 nucleotides are TGTGCCAGTAGGCATCCGGGACAGGGGGCCCAGCCCCAGCATTTT. The full variable domain, completed using reference TRBV19 and TRBJ1-5, is DGGITQSPKYLFRKEGQNVTLSCEQNLNHDAMYWYRQDPGQGLRLIYYSQIVNDFQKGDIAEGYSVSREKKESFPLTVTSAQKNPTAFYLCASRHPGQGAQPQHFGDGTRLSIL.

In this sample, this clone turned up a few times. Within the sample, other DNA sequences also encode this same CDR3. The chain employs TRBV6-5 and TRBJ1-2, with 9 bases lining up with TRBD1. Germline loops: CDR1 MNHEY, CDR2 SVGAGI. This CDR3 spans 14 amino acids. With V trimmed by 2 bases and J by 8 bases, 6 bases remained unmatched. CDR3 residues: CASSYTGQGSGYTF. In DNA, the CDR3 is TGTGCCAGCAGTTACACGGGACAGGGCTCGGGCTACACCTTC.

This clone has only one observation. The chain couples TRBV24-1 to TRBJ2-1; the match to TRBD2 covers 9 bases. CDR1 and CDR2 from the germline V gene are KGHDR and SFDVKD. V shed 10 bases, J shed 3 bases, and the junction held 9 bases outside the gene matches. The CDR3 is 15 amino acids. CDR3 bases: TGTGCCACAAAAAATAGCGGGAGTGTCTACAATGAGCAGTTCTTC. Residues: CATKNSGSVYNEQFF.

The V gene is TRBV27, the J gene TRBJ2-7; 9 positions match TRBD1. CDR3 size: 14 residues. The V gene end was trimmed by 6 bases and the J gene end by 4 bases; junction bases not matched to a gene: 7. CDR1 MNHEY and CDR2 SMNVEV come from the germline V gene (reference sequence). The DNA for the CDR3 is TGTGCCAGCAGGAGGACAGGGGCTGGTTACGAGCAGTACTTC. Translating gives CASRRTGAGYEQYF.

This clone was recorded a few times. J is TRBJ1-2 and V is TRBV3-1 (or the pseudogene TRBV3-2); D may be TRBD1 (6 bases). Germline loops: CDR1 LGHDT, CDR2 YNNKEL (reference sequence). This CDR3 spans 17 amino acids. V lost 0 bases and J 1 base, leaving 15 bases between the germline ends. DNA of the CDR3: TGTGCCAGCAGCCAAGAAAGATGGACAGCCCTTAACTATGGCTACACCTTC. Its protein product is CASSQERWTALNYGYTF.

The V call is TRBV12-5, the J call TRBJ1-1; D ambiguous. V was cut by 0 bases and J by 4 bases, with 6 bases left in between. In germline, CDR1 is LGHNT, CDR2 FRNRAP. The CDR3 consists of 13 residues. CDR3 loop: CASGLVASTEAFF. Written as DNA, the CDR3 is TGTGCTAGTGGTTTGGTGGCTTCCACTGAAGCTTTCTTT.

The V gene is TRBV28, the J gene TRBJ1-1, with D perhaps TRBD1 (6 bases). Trimming removed 7 bases from V and 0 bases from J, with 9 bases in between. The CDR3 is 13 amino acids. Germline loops: CDR1 MDHEN, CDR2 SYDVKM. The DNA of the CDR3 is TGTGCCAGCAACGACAGGATGAACACTGAAGCTTTCTTT. Translated: CASNDRMNTEAFF.